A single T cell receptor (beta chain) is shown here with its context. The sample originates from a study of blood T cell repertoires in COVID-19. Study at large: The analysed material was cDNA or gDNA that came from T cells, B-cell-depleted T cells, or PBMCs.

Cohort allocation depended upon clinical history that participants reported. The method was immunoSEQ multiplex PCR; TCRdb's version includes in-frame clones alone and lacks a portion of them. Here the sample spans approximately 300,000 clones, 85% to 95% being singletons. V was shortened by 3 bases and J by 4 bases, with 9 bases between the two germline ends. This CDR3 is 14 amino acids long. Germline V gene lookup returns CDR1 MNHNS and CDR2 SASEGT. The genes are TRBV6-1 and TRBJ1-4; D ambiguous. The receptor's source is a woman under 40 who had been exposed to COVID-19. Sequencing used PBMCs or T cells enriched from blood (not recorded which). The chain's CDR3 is CASSDRRSNEKLFF. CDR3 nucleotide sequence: TGTGCCAGCAGTGACAGGAGGAGTAATGAAAAACTGTTTTTT.